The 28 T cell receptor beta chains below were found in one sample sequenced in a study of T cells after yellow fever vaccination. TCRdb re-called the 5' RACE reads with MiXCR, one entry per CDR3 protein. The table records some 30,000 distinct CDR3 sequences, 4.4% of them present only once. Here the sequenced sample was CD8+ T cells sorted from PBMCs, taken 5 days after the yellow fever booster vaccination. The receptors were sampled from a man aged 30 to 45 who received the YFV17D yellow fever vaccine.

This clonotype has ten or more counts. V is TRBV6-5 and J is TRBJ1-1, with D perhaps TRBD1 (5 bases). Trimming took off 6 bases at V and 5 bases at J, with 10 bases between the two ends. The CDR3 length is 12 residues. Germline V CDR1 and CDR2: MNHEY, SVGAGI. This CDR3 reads CASRQVGTEAFF. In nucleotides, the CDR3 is TGTGCCAGCAGACAGGTGGGGACTGAAGCTTTCTTT.

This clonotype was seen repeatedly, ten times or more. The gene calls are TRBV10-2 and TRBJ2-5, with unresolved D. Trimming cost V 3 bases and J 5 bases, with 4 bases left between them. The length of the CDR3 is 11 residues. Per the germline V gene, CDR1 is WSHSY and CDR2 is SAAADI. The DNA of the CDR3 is TGCGCCAGCAGTGATTTGGAGACCCAGTACTTC. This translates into CASSDLETQYF.

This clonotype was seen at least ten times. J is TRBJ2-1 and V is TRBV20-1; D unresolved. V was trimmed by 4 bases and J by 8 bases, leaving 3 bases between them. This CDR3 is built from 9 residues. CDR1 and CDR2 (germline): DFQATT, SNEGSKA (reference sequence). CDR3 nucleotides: TGCAGTGCTACCCATGAGCAGTTCTTC. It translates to CSATHEQFF.

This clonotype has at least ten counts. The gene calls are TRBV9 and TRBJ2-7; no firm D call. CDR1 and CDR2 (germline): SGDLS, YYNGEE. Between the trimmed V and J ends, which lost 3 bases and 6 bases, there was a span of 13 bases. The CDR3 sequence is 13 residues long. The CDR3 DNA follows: TGTGCCAGCAGCGGCTCGATGGGTGGCGAGCAGTACTTC. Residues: CASSGSMGGEQYF.

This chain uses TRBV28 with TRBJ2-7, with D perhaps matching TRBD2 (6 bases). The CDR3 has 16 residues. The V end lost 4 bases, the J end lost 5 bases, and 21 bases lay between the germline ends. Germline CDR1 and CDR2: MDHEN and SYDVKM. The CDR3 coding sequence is TGTGCCAGCAGTTCTCTGCATAGCGGCGGAGGGGACGAGCAGTACTTC. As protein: CASSSLHSGGGDEQYF.

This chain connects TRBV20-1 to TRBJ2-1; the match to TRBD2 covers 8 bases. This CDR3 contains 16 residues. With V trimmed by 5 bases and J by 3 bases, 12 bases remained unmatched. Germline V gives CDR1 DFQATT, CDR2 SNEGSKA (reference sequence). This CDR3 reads CSASDHSGAHYNEQFF. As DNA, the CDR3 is TGCAGTGCTTCCGACCATAGCGGGGCCCACTACAATGAGCAGTTCTTC.

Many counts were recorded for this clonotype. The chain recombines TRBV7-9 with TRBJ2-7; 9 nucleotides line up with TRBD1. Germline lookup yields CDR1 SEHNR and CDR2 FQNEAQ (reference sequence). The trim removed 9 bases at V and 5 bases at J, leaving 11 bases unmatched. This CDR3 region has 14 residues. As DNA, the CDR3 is TGTGCCAGTGTTGGGGGACAGGGCCCCAACGAGCAGTACTTC. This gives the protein CASVGGQGPNEQYF. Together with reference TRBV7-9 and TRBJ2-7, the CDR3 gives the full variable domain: DTGVSQNPRHKITKRGQNVTFRCDPISEHNRLYWYRQTLGQGPEFLTYFQNEAQLEKSRLLSDRFSAERPKGSFSTLEIQRTEQGDSAMYLCASVGGQGPNEQYFGPGTRLTVT.

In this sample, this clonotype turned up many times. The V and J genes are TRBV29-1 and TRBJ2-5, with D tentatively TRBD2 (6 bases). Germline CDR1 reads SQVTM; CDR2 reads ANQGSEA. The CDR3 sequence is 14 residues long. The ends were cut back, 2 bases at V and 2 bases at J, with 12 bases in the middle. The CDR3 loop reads CSVELPGGQETQYF. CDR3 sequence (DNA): TGCAGCGTTGAATTGCCCGGGGGACAAGAGACCCAGTACTTC.

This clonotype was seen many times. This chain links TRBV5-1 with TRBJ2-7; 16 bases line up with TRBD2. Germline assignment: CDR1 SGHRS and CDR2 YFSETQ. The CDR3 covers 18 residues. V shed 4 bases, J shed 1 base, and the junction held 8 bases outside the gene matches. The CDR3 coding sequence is TGCGCCAGCAGCCTAGGGACTAGCGGGAGGGCCGGGTCCTACGAGCAGTACTTC. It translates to CASSLGTSGRAGSYEQYF.

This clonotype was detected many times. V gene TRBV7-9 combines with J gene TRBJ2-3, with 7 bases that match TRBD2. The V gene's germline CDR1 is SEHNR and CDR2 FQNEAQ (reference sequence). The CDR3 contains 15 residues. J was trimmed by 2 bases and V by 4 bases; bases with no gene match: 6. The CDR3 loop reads CASSSLERDTDTQYF. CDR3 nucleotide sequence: TGTGCCAGCAGCTCACTCGAGCGGGACACAGATACGCAGTATTTT.

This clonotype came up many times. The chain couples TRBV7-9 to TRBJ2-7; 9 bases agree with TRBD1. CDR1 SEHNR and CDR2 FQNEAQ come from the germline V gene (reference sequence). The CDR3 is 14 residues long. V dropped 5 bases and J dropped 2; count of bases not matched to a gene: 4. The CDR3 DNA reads TGTGCCAGCAGCGGGACAGGGCAAACCTACGAGCAGTACTTC. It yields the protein CASSGTGQTYEQYF. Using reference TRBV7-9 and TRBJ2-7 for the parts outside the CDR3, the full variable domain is DTGVSQNPRHKITKRGQNVTFRCDPISEHNRLYWYRQTLGQGPEFLTYFQNEAQLEKSRLLSDRFSAERPKGSFSTLEIQRTEQGDSAMYLCASSGTGQTYEQYFGPGTRLTVT.

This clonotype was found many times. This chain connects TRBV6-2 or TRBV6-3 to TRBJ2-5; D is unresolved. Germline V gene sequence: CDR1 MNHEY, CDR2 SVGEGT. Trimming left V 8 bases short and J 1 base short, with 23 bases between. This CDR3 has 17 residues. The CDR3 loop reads CASQTIRLVGSQETQYF. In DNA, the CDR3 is TGTGCCAGCCAAACGATTCGACTCGTAGGTTCCCAAGAGACCCAGTACTTC.

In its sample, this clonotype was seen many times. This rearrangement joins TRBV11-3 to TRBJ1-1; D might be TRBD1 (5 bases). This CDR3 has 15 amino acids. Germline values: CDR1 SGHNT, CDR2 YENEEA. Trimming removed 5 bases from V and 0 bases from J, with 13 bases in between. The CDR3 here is CASSPRGSLNTEAFF. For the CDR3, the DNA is TGTGCCAGCAGCCCCCGGGGGTCTCTGAACACTGAAGCTTTCTTT. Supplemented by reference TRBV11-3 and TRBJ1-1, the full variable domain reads EAGVVQSPRYKIIEKKQPVAFWCNPISGHNTLYWYLQNLGQGPELLIRYENEEAVDDSQLPKDRFSAERLKGVDSTLKIQPAELGDSAVYLCASSPRGSLNTEAFFGQGTRLTVV.

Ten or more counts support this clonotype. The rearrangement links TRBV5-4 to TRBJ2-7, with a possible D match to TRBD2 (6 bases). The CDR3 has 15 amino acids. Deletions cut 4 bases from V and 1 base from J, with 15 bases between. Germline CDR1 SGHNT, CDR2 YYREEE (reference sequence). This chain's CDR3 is CASSPQEGLSYEQYF. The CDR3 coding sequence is TGTGCCAGCAGCCCCCAAGAGGGACTTTCCTACGAGCAGTACTTC.

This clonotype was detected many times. The chain's CDR3 is CSVRLGYEQYF. In DNA, the CDR3 is TGCAGCGTCCGGCTAGGCTACGAGCAGTACTTC. The chain recombines TRBV29-1 with TRBJ2-7, with unresolved D. The V and J ends lost 6 bases and 3 bases respectively, with 9 bases between them. The CDR3 length is 11 residues. Per the germline V gene, CDR1 is SQVTM and CDR2 is ANQGSEA.

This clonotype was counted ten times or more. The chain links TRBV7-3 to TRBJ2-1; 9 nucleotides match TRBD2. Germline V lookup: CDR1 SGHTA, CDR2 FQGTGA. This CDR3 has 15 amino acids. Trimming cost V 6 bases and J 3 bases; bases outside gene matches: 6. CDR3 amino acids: CASSSGTSSYNEQFF. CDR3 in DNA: TGTGCCAGCAGTTCCGGGACTAGCAGCTACAATGAGCAGTTCTTC.

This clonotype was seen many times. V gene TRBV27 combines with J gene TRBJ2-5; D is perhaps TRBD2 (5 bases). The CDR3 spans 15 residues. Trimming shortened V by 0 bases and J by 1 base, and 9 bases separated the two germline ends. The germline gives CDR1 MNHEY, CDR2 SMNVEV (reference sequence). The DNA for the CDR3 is TGTGCCAGCAGTTTATCAGCGGAAATCCAAGAGACCCAGTACTTC. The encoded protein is CASSLSAEIQETQYF.

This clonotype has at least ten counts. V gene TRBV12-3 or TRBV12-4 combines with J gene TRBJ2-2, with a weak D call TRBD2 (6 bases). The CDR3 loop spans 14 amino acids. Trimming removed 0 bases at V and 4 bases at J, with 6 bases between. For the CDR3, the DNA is TGTGCCAGCAGTTTAGCGGAGGGCACCGGGGAGCTGTTTTTT. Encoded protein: CASSLAEGTGELFF.

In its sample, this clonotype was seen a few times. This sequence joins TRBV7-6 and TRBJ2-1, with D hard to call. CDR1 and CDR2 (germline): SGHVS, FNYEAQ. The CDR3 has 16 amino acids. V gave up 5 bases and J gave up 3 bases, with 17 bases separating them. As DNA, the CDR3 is TGTGCCAGCAGCCCCCTTAGCCGAGCAATCTACAATGAGCAGTTCTTC. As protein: CASSPLSRAIYNEQFF.

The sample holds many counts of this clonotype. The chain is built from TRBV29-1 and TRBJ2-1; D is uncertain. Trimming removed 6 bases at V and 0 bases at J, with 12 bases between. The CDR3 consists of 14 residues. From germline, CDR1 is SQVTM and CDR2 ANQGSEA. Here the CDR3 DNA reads TGCAGCGTGTGGCTCCCCAGCTCCTACAATGAGCAGTTCTTC. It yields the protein CSVWLPSSYNEQFF.

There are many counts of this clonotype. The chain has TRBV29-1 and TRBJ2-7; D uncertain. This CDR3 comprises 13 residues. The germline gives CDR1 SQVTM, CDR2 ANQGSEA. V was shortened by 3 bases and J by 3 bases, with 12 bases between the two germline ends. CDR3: CSVDSGDRYEQYF. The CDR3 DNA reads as TGCAGCGTTGATTCCGGAGATCGCTACGAGCAGTACTTC.

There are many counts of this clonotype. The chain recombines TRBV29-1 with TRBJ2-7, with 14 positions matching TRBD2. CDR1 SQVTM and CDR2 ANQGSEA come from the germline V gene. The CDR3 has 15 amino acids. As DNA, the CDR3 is TGCAGACTGAGGAGACTAGCGGGAGGGCCAAACGAGCAGTACTTC. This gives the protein CRLRRLAGGPNEQYF.

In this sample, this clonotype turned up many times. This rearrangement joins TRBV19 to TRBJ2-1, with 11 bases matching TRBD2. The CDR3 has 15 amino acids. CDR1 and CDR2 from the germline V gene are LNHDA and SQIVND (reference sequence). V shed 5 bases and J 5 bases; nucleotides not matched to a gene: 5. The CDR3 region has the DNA TGTGCCAGTAGTCCCCGACTAGCGGGAAACAATGAGCAGTTCTTC. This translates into CASSPRLAGNNEQFF.

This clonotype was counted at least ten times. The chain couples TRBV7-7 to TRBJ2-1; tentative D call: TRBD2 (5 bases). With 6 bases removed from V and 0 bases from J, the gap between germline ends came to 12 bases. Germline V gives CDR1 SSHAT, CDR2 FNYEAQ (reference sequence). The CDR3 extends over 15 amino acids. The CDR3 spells CASSSTSSSYNEQFF. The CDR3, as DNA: TGTGCCAGCAGTTCTACTAGTAGCTCCTACAATGAGCAGTTCTTC.

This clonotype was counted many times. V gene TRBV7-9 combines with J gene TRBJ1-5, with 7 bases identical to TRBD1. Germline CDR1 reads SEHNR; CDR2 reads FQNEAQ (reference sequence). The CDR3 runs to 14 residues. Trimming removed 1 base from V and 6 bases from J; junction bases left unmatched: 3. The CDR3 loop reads CASSLGAGGQPQHF. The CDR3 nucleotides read TGTGCCAGCAGCTTAGGGGCAGGGGGTCAGCCCCAGCATTTT.

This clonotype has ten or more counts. Written as DNA, the CDR3 is TGTGCCAGCAGTCTCCCCCTCGAGGCGGGAGTATTAGGTCCCACAGATACGCAGTATTTT. Protein: CASSLPLEAGVLGPTDTQYF. V gene TRBV11-2 combines with J gene TRBJ2-3; 7 nucleotides line up with TRBD2. CDR1 is SGHAT and CDR2 is FQNNGV in the germline V gene. Trimming removed 6 bases from V and 2 bases from J; junction bases left unmatched: 23. The length of the CDR3 is 20 residues.

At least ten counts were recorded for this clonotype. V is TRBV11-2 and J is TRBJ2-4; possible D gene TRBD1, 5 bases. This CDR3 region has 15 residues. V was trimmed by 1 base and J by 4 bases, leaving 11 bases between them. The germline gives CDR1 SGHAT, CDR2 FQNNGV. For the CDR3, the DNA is TGTGCCAGCAGCTTAGGTCCAGGGTGGAAAAACATTCAGTACTTC. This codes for CASSLGPGWKNIQYF.

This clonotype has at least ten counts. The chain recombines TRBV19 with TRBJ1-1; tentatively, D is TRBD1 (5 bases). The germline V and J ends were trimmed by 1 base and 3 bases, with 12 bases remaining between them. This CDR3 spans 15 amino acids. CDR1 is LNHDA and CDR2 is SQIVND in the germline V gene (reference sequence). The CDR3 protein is CASSIGTGYYTEAFF. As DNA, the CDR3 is TGTGCCAGTAGTATAGGAACAGGATACTACACTGAAGCTTTCTTT.